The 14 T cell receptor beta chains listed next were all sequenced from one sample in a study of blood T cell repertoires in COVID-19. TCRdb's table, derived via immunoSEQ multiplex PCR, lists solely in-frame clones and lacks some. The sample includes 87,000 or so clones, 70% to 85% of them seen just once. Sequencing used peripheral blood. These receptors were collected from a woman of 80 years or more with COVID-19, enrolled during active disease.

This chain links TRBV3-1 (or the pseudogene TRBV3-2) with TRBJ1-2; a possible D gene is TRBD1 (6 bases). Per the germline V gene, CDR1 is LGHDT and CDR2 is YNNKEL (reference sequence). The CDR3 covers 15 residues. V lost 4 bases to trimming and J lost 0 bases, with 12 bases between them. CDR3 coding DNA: TGTGCCAGCAGCCGGGGGACAAGTTCTAACTATGGCTACACCTTC. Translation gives CASSRGTSSNYGYTF.

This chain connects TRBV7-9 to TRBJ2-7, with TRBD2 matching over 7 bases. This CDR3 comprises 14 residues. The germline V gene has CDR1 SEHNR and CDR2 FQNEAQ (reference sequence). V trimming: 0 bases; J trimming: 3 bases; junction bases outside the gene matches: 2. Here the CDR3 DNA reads TGTGCCAGCAGCTTAGCGGGGGGGGACTACGAGCAGTACTTC. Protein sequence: CASSLAGGDYEQYF.

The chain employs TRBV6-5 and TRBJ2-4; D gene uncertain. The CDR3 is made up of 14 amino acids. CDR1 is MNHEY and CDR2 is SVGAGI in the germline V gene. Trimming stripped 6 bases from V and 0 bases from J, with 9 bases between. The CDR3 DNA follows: TGTGCCAGCAGCCCCGTGGCAGCCAAAAACATTCAGTACTTC. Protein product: CASSPVAAKNIQYF.

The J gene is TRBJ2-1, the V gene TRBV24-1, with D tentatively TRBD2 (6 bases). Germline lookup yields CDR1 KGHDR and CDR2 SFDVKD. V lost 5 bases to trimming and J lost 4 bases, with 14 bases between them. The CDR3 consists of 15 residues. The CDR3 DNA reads TGTGCCACCAGTGGAGGCCCAGGGACTTACAATGAGCAGTTCTTC. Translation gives CATSGGPGTYNEQFF.

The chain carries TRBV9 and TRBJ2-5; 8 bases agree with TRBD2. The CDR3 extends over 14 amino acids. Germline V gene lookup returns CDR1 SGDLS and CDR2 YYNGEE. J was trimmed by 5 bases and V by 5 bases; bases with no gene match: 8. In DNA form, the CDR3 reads TGTGCCAGCAGTTTCGGGGGGGTGATCGAGACCCAGTACTTC. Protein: CASSFGGVIETQYF.

The CDR3 protein is CASSIGGTNTGELFF. The CDR3 region has the DNA TGTGCCAGTAGTATAGGGGGCACGAACACCGGGGAGCTGTTTTTT. This rearrangement joins TRBV19 to TRBJ2-2; weak D call: TRBD1 (5 bases). CDR3 length: 15 residues. Germline V gene data show CDR1 as LNHDA and CDR2 as SQIVND (reference sequence). Deletions cut 1 base from V and 0 bases from J, with 6 bases between.

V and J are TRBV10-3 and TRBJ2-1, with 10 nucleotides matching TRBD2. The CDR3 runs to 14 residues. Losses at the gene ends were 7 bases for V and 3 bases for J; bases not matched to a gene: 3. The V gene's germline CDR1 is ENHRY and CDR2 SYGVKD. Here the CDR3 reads CAINGLADYNEQFF. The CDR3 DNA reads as TGTGCCATCAACGGACTAGCGGACTACAATGAGCAGTTCTTC.

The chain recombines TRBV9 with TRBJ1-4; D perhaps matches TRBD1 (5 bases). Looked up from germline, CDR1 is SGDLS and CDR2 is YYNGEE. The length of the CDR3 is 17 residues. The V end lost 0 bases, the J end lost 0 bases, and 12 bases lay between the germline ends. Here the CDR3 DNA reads TGTGCCAGCAGCGTAGATCTATTAGGGGCAACTAATGAAAAACTGTTTTTT. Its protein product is CASSVDLLGATNEKLFF.

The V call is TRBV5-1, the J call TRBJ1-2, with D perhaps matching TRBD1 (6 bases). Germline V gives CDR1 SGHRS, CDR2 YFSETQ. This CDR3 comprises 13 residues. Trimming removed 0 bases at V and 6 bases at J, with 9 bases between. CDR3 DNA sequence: TGCGCCAGCAGCTTGGACAGGGCGCATGGCTACACCTTC. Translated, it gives CASSLDRAHGYTF.

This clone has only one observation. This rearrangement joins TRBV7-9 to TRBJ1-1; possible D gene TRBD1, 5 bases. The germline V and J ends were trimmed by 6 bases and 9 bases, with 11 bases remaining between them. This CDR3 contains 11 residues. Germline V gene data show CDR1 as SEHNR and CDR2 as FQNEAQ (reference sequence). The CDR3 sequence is CASSRDRKAFF. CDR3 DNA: TGTGCCAGCAGTCGAGACAGAAAAGCTTTCTTT.

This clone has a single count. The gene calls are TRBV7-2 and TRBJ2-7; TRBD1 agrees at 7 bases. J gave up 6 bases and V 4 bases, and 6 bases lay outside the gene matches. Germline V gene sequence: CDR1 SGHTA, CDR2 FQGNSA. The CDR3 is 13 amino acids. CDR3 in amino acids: CASSWITGAEQYF. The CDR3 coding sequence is TGTGCCAGCAGCTGGATAACAGGGGCCGAGCAGTACTTC.

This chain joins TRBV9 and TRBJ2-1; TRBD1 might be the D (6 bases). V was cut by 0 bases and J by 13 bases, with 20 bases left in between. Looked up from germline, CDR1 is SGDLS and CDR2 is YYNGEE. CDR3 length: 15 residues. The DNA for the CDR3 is TGTGCCAGCAGCGTAGAAAAGAGTACGGCAGGGGTCCAGTTCTTC. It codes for CASSVEKSTAGVQFF.

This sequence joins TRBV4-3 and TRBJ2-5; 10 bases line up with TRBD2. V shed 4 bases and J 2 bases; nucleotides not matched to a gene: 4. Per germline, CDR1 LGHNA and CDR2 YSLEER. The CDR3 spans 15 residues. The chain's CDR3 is CASSRQLAGQETQYF. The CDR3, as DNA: TGCGCCAGCAGCCGTCAACTAGCGGGACAAGAGACCCAGTACTTC.

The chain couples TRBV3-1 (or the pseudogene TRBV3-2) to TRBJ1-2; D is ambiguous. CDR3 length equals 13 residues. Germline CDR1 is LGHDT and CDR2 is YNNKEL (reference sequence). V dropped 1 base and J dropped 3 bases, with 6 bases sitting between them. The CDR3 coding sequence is TGTGCCAGCAGCCAAGTACTGGACTATGGCTACACCTTC. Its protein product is CASSQVLDYGYTF.